A single sample gave rise to the 23 T cell receptor beta chains below, sequenced in a study of technical replicates of blood from a handful of donors (dated by TCRdb to between 2016 and 2019). The library was built by means of the immunoSEQ multiplex PCR assay. TCRdb carries this immuneACCESS record with in-frame sequences only. Its versions omit some clonotypes, under half of them owing to an unresolved V gene in the studies checked, with the rest unexplained. The sample contains some 77,000 clones, 92% of them found a single time. The top ten clonotypes cover approximately 0.4% of the sample. Input material: T cells isolated from PBMCs. The receptors originated from a human donor in good health.

The rearrangement joins TRBV29-1 to TRBJ1-1, with D possibly being TRBD1 (5 bases). Germline CDR1 SQVTM, CDR2 ANQGSEA. This CDR3 comprises 13 residues. V gave up 4 bases and J gave up 1 base, with 10 bases separating them. CDR3 in amino acids: CSVVWGANTEAFF. DNA for the CDR3: TGCAGCGTTGTGTGGGGCGCGAACACTGAAGCTTTCTTT. Looking up the rest from reference TRBV29-1 and TRBJ1-1 gives the full variable domain: SAVISQKPSRDICQRGTSLTIQCQVDSQVTMMFWYRQQPGQSLTLIATANQGSEATYESGFVIDKFPISRPNLTFSTLTVSNMSPEDSSIYLCSVVWGANTEAFFGQGTRLTVV.

The V call is TRBV27, the J call TRBJ1-2, with D hard to call. Trimming removed 3 bases at V and 2 bases at J, with 10 bases between. Germline V CDR1 and CDR2: MNHEY, SMNVEV (reference sequence). CDR3 size: 14 residues. CDR3 DNA sequence: TGTGCCAGCAGTTTGGCTTCTTCGAACTATGGCTACACCTTC. This sequence encodes CASSLASSNYGYTF.

The chain employs TRBV4-2 and TRBJ1-4; 8 positions agree with TRBD1. Losses at the gene ends were 3 bases for V and 6 bases for J; bases not matched to a gene: 12. Germline assignment: CDR1 LGHNA and CDR2 YNFKEQ. The length of the CDR3 is 17 residues. As DNA, the CDR3 is TGTGCCAGCAGCCAGGCTACCAACAGGGGGGCAGATGAAAAACTGTTTTTT. It codes for CASSQATNRGADEKLFF.

This sequence joins TRBV7-6 and TRBJ2-3; weak D call: TRBD2 (5 bases). This CDR3 is built from 12 residues. Germline V CDR1 and CDR2: SGHVS, FNYEAQ. V was clipped by 5 bases and J by 7 bases, with 10 bases between them. CDR3 DNA: TGTGCCAGCAGCCCAGGAGGTAATACGCAGTATTTT. Encoded protein: CASSPGGNTQYF. Full variable domain (rest looked up from reference TRBV7-6 and TRBJ2-3): GAGVSQSPRYKVTKRGQDVALRCDPISGHVSLYWYRQALGQGPEFLTYFNYEAQQDKSGLPNDRFSAERPEGSISTLTIQRTEQRDSAMYRCASSPGGNTQYFGPGTRLTVL.

The chain is built from TRBV9 and TRBJ2-7, with 7 bases that match TRBD2. The CDR3 has 15 amino acids. V shed 5 bases and J 2 bases; nucleotides not matched to a gene: 10. CDR1 is SGDLS, CDR2 YYNGEE, per germline. In DNA form, the CDR3 reads TGTGCCAGCAGTACACAAGCGGGACCCCCCTACGAGCAGTACTTC. Encoded protein: CASSTQAGPPYEQYF.

The chain carries TRBV11-2 and TRBJ2-7; weak D call: TRBD1 (5 bases). V was cut by 5 bases and J by 7 bases, with 21 bases left in between. Per the germline V gene, CDR1 is SGHAT and CDR2 is FQNNGV. CDR3 length: 15 amino acids. CDR3: CASSPLDSPFGEQYF. The CDR3 region has the DNA TGTGCCAGCAGCCCCCTCGACAGTCCCTTCGGGGAGCAGTACTTC.

The chain uses TRBV11-2 and TRBJ1-5; 7 bases match TRBD1. The CDR3 spans 14 residues. The V gene's germline CDR1 is SGHAT and CDR2 FQNNGV. J was trimmed by 7 bases and V by 2 bases; bases with no gene match: 5. CDR3 sequence (DNA): TGTGCCAGCAGCTTATTAGGGGGCGAACAGCCCCAGCATTTT. Translated, it gives CASSLLGGEQPQHF.

This clone turned up a few times. This chain uses TRBV7-9 with TRBJ1-1; 7 nucleotides align to TRBD1. V dropped 5 bases and J dropped 0; count of bases not matched to a gene: 9. The germline gives CDR1 SEHNR, CDR2 FQNEAQ (reference sequence). The CDR3 contains 16 residues. The CDR3 sequence: CASSRQGFGVNTEAFF. In DNA form, the CDR3 reads TGTGCCAGCAGCCGACAGGGATTCGGGGTGAACACTGAAGCTTTCTTT. Full variable domain (rest looked up from reference TRBV7-9 and TRBJ1-1): DTGVSQNPRHKITKRGQNVTFRCDPISEHNRLYWYRQTLGQGPEFLTYFQNEAQLEKSRLLSDRFSAERPKGSFSTLEIQRTEQGDSAMYLCASSRQGFGVNTEAFFGQGTRLTVV.

The chain recombines TRBV14 with TRBJ1-2; no definite D call. In germline, CDR1 is SGHDN, CDR2 FVKESK. There are 13 residues in the CDR3. V was cut by 1 base and J by 2 bases, with 5 bases left in between. The CDR3 spells CASSQGANYGYTF. CDR3 DNA sequence: TGTGCCAGCAGCCAAGGGGCGAACTATGGCTACACCTTC.

V and J are TRBV29-1 and TRBJ1-5; D may be TRBD1 (6 bases). CDR1 SQVTM and CDR2 ANQGSEA come from the germline V gene. V was pared by 2 bases and J by 7 bases, with 12 bases between. The CDR3 runs to 13 residues. The CDR3 spells CSVEQGLGQPQHF. CDR3 bases: TGCAGCGTTGAACAGGGGTTGGGGCAGCCCCAGCATTTT.

The chain recombines TRBV5-4 with TRBJ2-5, with D possibly matching TRBD1 (5 bases). V was clipped by 1 base and J by 0 bases, with 10 bases between them. Germline-derived CDR1 and CDR2 are SGHNT and YYREEE (reference sequence). This CDR3 has 15 residues. For the CDR3, the DNA is TGTGCCAGCAGCTTGTTGTCAGGGAACCAAGAGACCCAGTACTTC. This encodes CASSLLSGNQETQYF.

The J gene is TRBJ1-1, the V gene TRBV18; D is unclear. The CDR3 has 17 amino acids. CDR1 KGHSH and CDR2 LQKENI come from the germline V gene. V was pared by 2 bases and J by 1 base, with 17 bases between. The CDR3 region is CASSPKNQRVENTEAFF. The DNA of the CDR3 is TGTGCCAGCTCACCAAAAAATCAACGGGTTGAGAACACTGAAGCTTTCTTT. Drawing the rest from reference TRBV18 and TRBJ1-1, the complete variable domain is NAGVMQNPRHLVRRRGQEARLRCSPMKGHSHVYWYRQLPEEGLKFMVYLQKENIIDESGMPKERFSAEFPKEGPSILRIQQVVRGDSAAYFCASSPKNQRVENTEAFFGQGTRLTVV.

The chain links TRBV5-4 to TRBJ2-1, with 7 bases that match TRBD2. Germline CDR1 is SGHNT and CDR2 is YYREEE (reference sequence). The CDR3 is 14 amino acids. V was clipped by 4 bases and J by 2 bases; unmatched bases: 3. The CDR3 nucleotides are TGTGCCAGCAGCCCGGGGGGAACCTACAATGAGCAGTTCTTC. Encoded protein: CASSPGGTYNEQFF.

The chain combines TRBV6-6 with TRBJ2-7, with 7 bases lining up with TRBD1. From germline, CDR1 is MNHNY and CDR2 SVGAGI (reference sequence). This CDR3 has 14 amino acids. Trimming removed 2 bases from V and 2 bases from J; junction bases left unmatched: 3. DNA of the CDR3: TGTGCCAGCAGTTACCGACAGGGAACCTACGAGCAGTACTTC. Translated: CASSYRQGTYEQYF.

The V call is TRBV30, the J call TRBJ2-1; 8 bases are shared with TRBD2. This CDR3 has 13 residues. The germline gives CDR1 GTSNPN, CDR2 SVGIG (reference sequence). V trimming: 3 bases; J trimming: 5 bases; junction bases outside the gene matches: 3. CDR3 sequence: CAWSGRADNEQFF. Written as DNA, the CDR3 is TGTGCCTGGAGCGGGAGGGCTGACAATGAGCAGTTCTTC. Complete variable domain (other parts from reference TRBV30 and TRBJ2-1): SQTIHQWPATLVQPVGSPLSLECTVEGTSNPNLYWYRQAAGRGLQLLFYSVGIGQISSEVPQNLSASRPQDRQFILSSKKLLLSDSGFYLCAWSGRADNEQFFGPGTRLTVL.

The rearrangement joins TRBV28 to TRBJ1-5; 7 nucleotides agree with TRBD1. Germline V gene lookup returns CDR1 MDHEN and CDR2 SYDVKM. J gave up 2 bases and V 3 bases, and 4 bases lay outside the gene matches. CDR3 length equals 15 residues. In nucleotides, the CDR3 is TGTGCCAGCAGTTTTAGAGACAGGGGCAATCAGCCCCAGCATTTT. Protein product: CASSFRDRGNQPQHF. Variable domain in full (rest from reference TRBV28 and TRBJ1-5): DVKVTQSSRYLVKRTGEKVFLECVQDMDHENMFWYRQDPGLGLRLIYFSYDVKMKEKGDIPEGYSVSREKKERFSLILESASTNQTSMYLCASSFRDRGNQPQHFGDGTRLSIL.

This clone was counted between two and nine times. The chain is built from TRBV7-2 and TRBJ1-1; weak D call: TRBD1 (5 bases). The CDR3 has 14 residues. Trimming left V 6 bases short and J 1 base short, with 12 bases between. The germline V gene encodes CDR1 SGHTA and CDR2 FQGNSA. The CDR3 region has the DNA TGTGCCAGCAGTTCAGGGTGGACGAACACTGAAGCTTTCTTT. As protein: CASSSGWTNTEAFF.

This clone rates as medium-sized. The rearrangement links TRBV27 to TRBJ2-7, with a possible D match to TRBD2 (6 bases). The V gene's germline CDR1 is MNHEY and CDR2 SMNVEV (reference sequence). The CDR3 covers 13 residues. The V end was cut by 6 bases, the J end by 3 bases, with 12 bases between. CDR3 in amino acids: CASSGGDGYEQYF. The CDR3 DNA reads as TGTGCCAGCAGCGGGGGAGACGGCTACGAGCAGTACTTC.

This clone occurred once. V is TRBV7-2 and J is TRBJ1-4, with 7 bases identical to TRBD1. Germline V lookup: CDR1 SGHTA, CDR2 FQGNSA. The junction had 3 bases not matched to a gene; V was cut back by 5 bases and J by 0 bases. This CDR3 has 15 amino acids. CDR3 coding DNA: TGTGCCAGCAGCCGACAGGGTGCAACTAATGAAAAACTGTTTTTT. Its protein is CASSRQGATNEKLFF.

The chain employs TRBV5-4 and TRBJ2-7; TRBD2 matches 11 bases. Germline V gene data show CDR1 as SGHNT and CDR2 as YYREEE (reference sequence). V lost 4 bases to trimming and J lost 2 bases; unmatched junction nucleotides: 8. The CDR3 totals 16 residues. The CDR3, as DNA: TGTGCCAGCAGCAGGGGTAGCGGGAGGGCCGCCTACGAGCAGTACTTC. It specifies CASSRGSGRAAYEQYF.

The rearrangement links TRBV7-2 to TRBJ2-6, with 14 positions matching TRBD2. This CDR3 is built from 15 residues. The germline gives CDR1 SGHTA, CDR2 FQGNSA. The V and J ends lost 6 bases and 13 bases, in that order; junction bases with no gene match: 8. CDR3 sequence reads: CASRDPGLAGVVLTF. The CDR3 DNA sequence: TGTGCCAGCAGAGATCCGGGACTAGCGGGAGTAGTCCTGACTTTC.

The chain has TRBV28 and TRBJ1-5; D is possibly TRBD1 (6 bases). Trimming removed 3 bases from V and 4 bases from J, with 16 bases in between. The germline V gene has CDR1 MDHEN and CDR2 SYDVKM. The CDR3 loop spans 16 amino acids. The CDR3 region is CASSFGDLRGNQPQHF. Here the CDR3 DNA reads TGTGCCAGCAGTTTTGGTGACCTAAGGGGGAATCAGCCCCAGCATTTT.

This rearrangement joins TRBV10-3 to TRBJ2-2; 15 bases are a match to TRBD2. V gave up 0 bases and J gave up 6 bases; unmatched junction bases: 5. This CDR3 comprises 18 residues. Germline CDR1 reads ENHRY; CDR2 reads SYGVKD. CDR3 bases: TGTGCCATCAGTGAGTCCGGGACTAGCGGGAGGAAATCCGGGGAGCTGTTTTTT. This translates into CAISESGTSGRKSGELFF.